These 2 T cell receptor beta chains originate from one sample sequenced in a study of blood T cells in healthy people across ages. It was with a sample-barcoded 5' primer and a J-beta primer mix that a second PCR of roughly 6 to 12 cycles was run. Using its own MiXCR run on the 5' RACE reads, TCRdb lists one record per CDR3 protein. The sample lists around 1,100,000 distinct CDR3 sequences; 30% to 40% were seen once. Sequenced material: blood. The receptors here all came from a man aged 18 to 35 in good health.

In the case of this clonotype: Its ends do not fully match the called genes, so a read error is possible. This sequence joins TRBV18 and TRBJ1-1; D is unresolved. The CDR3 sequence is 11 residues long. Per germline, CDR1 KGHSH and CDR2 LQKENI. For the CDR3, the DNA is TGTGCCAGCTCACCGGAGACTGAAGCTCTCTTT. As protein: CASSPETEALF.

This clonotype occurred many times. The V call is TRBV10-3, the J call TRBJ1-4; no definite D call. CDR3 length: 13 amino acids. Trimming removed 5 bases from V and 5 bases from J, with 9 bases in between. The V gene's germline CDR1 is ENHRY and CDR2 SYGVKD. The CDR3 coding sequence is TGTGCCATCAGTAAGGCGGGGAATGAAAAACTGTTTTTT. Encoded protein: CAISKAGNEKLFF.